The clone carrying this T cell receptor (beta chain) was found a few times. Its antigen is unknown. MiXCR, run by TCRdb on the reads, gives a single entry per CDR3 protein. The table has just over 300,000 distinct CDR3 sequences, 15% to 20% seen once. This specimen belongs to a study of T cell repertoires in cytomegalovirus infection. Background on the study: Public TCR beta signatures indicated both CMV infection and matching HLA type.

Study-level results: Carriage of CMV together with the relevant HLA was identifiable through cumulative public TCR beta family frequency. The ex vivo response showed dominance by HLA-C-restricted CMV-specific TCR beta clonotypes.

The receptor was isolated from a human donor in good health (CMV status not recorded). Some clones in this sample may be carry-over from other donors' samples. Sequencing used PBMCs.

CDR3 sequence (DNA): TGTGCCAGCAGCACTAGGACAGGGTGGGAGACCCAGTACTTC. This codes for CASSTRTGWETQYF. V and J are TRBV5-6 and TRBJ2-5; 8 bases fit TRBD1. From germline, CDR1 is SGHDT and CDR2 YYEEEE. V gave up 4 bases and J gave up 5 bases; unmatched junction bases: 7. The CDR3 length is 14 residues.